Presented here are 19 T cell receptor beta chains from one specimen sequenced in a study of molecular identifiers for immune sequencing clone quantification listed by TCRdb under 2018. Libraries were made using PCR. This sample was sequenced with a NextSeq 500. TCRdb cleaned the public reads at Q25 with fastp, built clones with MiXCR and kept in-frame beta chains. For every CDR3 protein sequence, its rows merge into one entry that carries the most common genes and DNA. In all, the sample holds 85,000 to 100,000 distinct CDR3 sequences, and 20% to 25% of those were seen once. Of the sample, about 0.94% is held by the ten largest clones. Specimen: naive CD8+ T cells from blood, with Jurkat cell RNA spiked in. According to the study, the label for this sample's cell subset or site signals: FACS-sorted CD8+CD4-CCR7+CD45RA+ naive T cells. The receptors were sampled from a human donor in good health. Some libraries in this study had Jurkat cell RNA spiked in.

This clonotype came up many times. The genes are TRBV7-9 and TRBJ2-7; D may be TRBD1 or TRBD2 (5 bases each). Trimming shortened V by 0 bases and J by 1 base, and 13 bases separated the two germline ends. There are 16 residues in the CDR3. Germline V gives CDR1 SEHNR, CDR2 FQNEAQ (reference sequence). The CDR3 sequence: CASSLAGPEGSYEQYF. DNA for the CDR3: TGTGCCAGCAGCTTAGCGGGCCCCGAGGGGTCCTACGAGCAGTACTTC. Based on the CDR3 plus reference TRBV7-9 and TRBJ2-7, the full variable domain is DTGVSQNPRHKITKRGQNVTFRCDPISEHNRLYWYRQTLGQGPEFLTYFQNEAQLEKSRLLSDRFSAERPKGSFSTLEIQRTEQGDSAMYLCASSLAGPEGSYEQYFGPGTRLTVT.

The chain joins TRBV19 to TRBJ2-7, with 10 positions matching TRBD2. Germline V gives CDR1 LNHDA, CDR2 SQIVND (reference sequence). V lost 6 bases and J lost 3; bases outside the gene matches: 8. There are 15 residues in the CDR3. In nucleotides, the CDR3 is TGTGCCAGTAGGGCTAGCGGGAGCTCCCACTACGAGCAGTACTTC. This codes for CASRASGSSHYEQYF.

This clonotype was seen ten or more times. The chain is built from TRBV11-2 and TRBJ1-5; a possible D gene is TRBD1 (6 bases). The CDR3 loop spans 17 amino acids. From germline, CDR1 is SGHAT and CDR2 FQNNGV. V was clipped by 0 bases and J by 5 bases, with 17 bases between them. The DNA for the CDR3 is TGTGCCAGCAGCTTAGATGCGGGGGGATACAGGGATCAGCCCCAGCATTTT. Protein sequence: CASSLDAGGYRDQPQHF. The full variable domain, with the rest looked up from reference TRBV11-2 and TRBJ1-5, is EAGVAQSPRYKIIEKRQSVAFWCNPISGHATLYWYQQILGQGPKLLIQFQNNGVVDDSQLPKDRFSAERLKGVDSTLKIQPAKLEDSAVYLCASSLDAGGYRDQPQHFGDGTRLSIL.

This clonotype was counted between two and nine times. The chain employs TRBV4-3 and TRBJ1-2, with D unresolved. With 0 bases removed from V and 0 bases from J, the gap between germline ends came to 14 bases. CDR1 and CDR2 from the germline V gene are LGHNA and YSLEER. CDR3 size: 17 residues. For the CDR3, the DNA is TGCGCCAGCAGCCAAGATTTGTATGTGCCTACTAACTATGGCTACACCTTC. Translation: CASSQDLYVPTNYGYTF.

A word on this clonotype: Being one base from a much bigger clone, this may be a read error. Since the CDR3 does not end with the conserved phenylalanine or tryptophan, this likely comes from a read error. The chain links TRBV2 to TRBJ1-1, with D possibly TRBD1 on 6 matching bases. V was trimmed by 7 bases and J by 1 base, leaving 10 bases between them. The CDR3 length is 13 residues. The germline gives CDR1 SNHLY, CDR2 FYNNEI. Written as DNA, the CDR3 is TGTGCCAGCAATGGGGGCAGGAACACTGAAGCTTTCCTT. Encoded protein: CASNGGRNTEAFL.

A few counts support this clonotype. The chain has TRBV12-3 or TRBV12-4 and TRBJ1-5; TRBD1 is a possible D gene (5 bases). CDR3 length equals 13 residues. Trimming took off 3 bases at V and 7 bases at J, with 10 bases between the two ends. CDR3 in amino acids: CASSFSGYQPQHF. The CDR3 bases are TGTGCCAGCAGTTTCTCAGGGTACCAGCCCCAGCATTTT.

In this sample, this clonotype turned up many times. The CDR3 DNA reads as TGTGCCAGCAGCCCTGTACTGGCGGGACTGAGCTCCTACGAGCAGTACTTC. This translates into CASSPVLAGLSSYEQYF. The chain links TRBV7-9 to TRBJ2-7; perhaps TRBD2 as D (6 bases). The CDR3 is 17 residues long. V gave up 5 bases and J gave up 0 bases, with 20 bases separating them. Germline V gives CDR1 SEHNR, CDR2 FQNEAQ (reference sequence).

This clonotype was observed many times. The chain is built from TRBV29-1 and TRBJ2-7; perhaps TRBD2 as D (5 bases). Trimming pared 4 bases from V and 3 bases from J, leaving 13 bases between. Germline CDR1 reads SQVTM; CDR2 reads ANQGSEA. The CDR3 has 13 amino acids. The CDR3 DNA sequence: TGCAGCGTTGTGGGAGCCCAGAACTACGAGCAGTACTTC. Its translation: CSVVGAQNYEQYF.

This clonotype was seen repeatedly, ten times or more. The chain carries TRBV4-1 and TRBJ2-5, with 8 bases aligning to TRBD2. The J segment lost 5 bases and the V segment lost 1 base, leaving 6 bases of the junction unmatched. Germline V lookup: CDR1 MGHRA, CDR2 YSYEKL. The CDR3 extends over 15 amino acids. The CDR3: CASSQGRGGRETQYF. CDR3 nucleotide sequence: TGCGCCAGCAGCCAAGGACGGGGGGGTCGTGAGACCCAGTACTTC.

There are a few counts of this clonotype. Its ends do not fully match the called genes, so a read error is possible. The chain joins TRBV4-1 to TRBJ1-5; TRBD1 might be the D (6 bases). Germline-derived CDR1 and CDR2 are MGHRA and YSYEKL. The CDR3 extends over 14 amino acids. The CDR3 coding sequence is TGCGCCGGCAGCCATTTACAGGGAAATCAGCCCCAGCATTTT. Translated, it gives CAGSHLQGNQPQHF.

J is TRBJ1-1 and V is TRBV18; D is uncertain. The CDR3 sequence is 16 residues long. From germline, CDR1 is KGHSH and CDR2 LQKENI. V was cut by 3 bases and J by 3 bases, with 17 bases left in between. The CDR3 DNA follows: TGTGCCAGCTCACCTTACTCCGCGCCTACGTACACTGAAGCTTTCTTT. It specifies CASSPYSAPTYTEAFF.

This clonotype was picked up many times. The V call is TRBV15, the J call TRBJ2-7; 10 bases match TRBD1. The CDR3 is 12 residues long. CDR1 LNHNV and CDR2 YYDKDF come from the germline V gene (reference sequence). The V and J ends lost 9 bases and 3 bases, in that order; junction bases with no gene match: 2. CDR3 in DNA: TGTGCCACGGGACAGGGGTACTACGAGCAGTACTTC. This sequence encodes CATGQGYYEQYF.

This sequence joins TRBV3-1 and TRBJ1-1, with D tentatively TRBD1 (5 bases). This CDR3 comprises 15 residues. Germline V gene data show CDR1 as LGHDT and CDR2 as YNNKEL (reference sequence). With 1 base removed from V and 3 bases from J, the gap between germline ends came to 12 bases. Here the CDR3 DNA reads TGTGCCAGCAGCCAAGCGGGGGTCGGGGACACTGAAGCTTTCTTT. This gives the protein CASSQAGVGDTEAFF.

This chain joins TRBV5-1 and TRBJ2-3, with 16 positions matching TRBD2. The CDR3 consists of 19 residues. Germline CDR1 reads SGHRS; CDR2 reads YFSETQ. V lost 4 bases and J lost 2; bases outside the gene matches: 10. CDR3 bases: TGCGCCAGCAGCATGGGACTAGCGGGGGGGCCATTGTTCACAGATACGCAGTATTTT. Protein sequence: CASSMGLAGGPLFTDTQYF. Supplemented by reference TRBV5-1 and TRBJ2-3, the full variable domain reads KAGVTQTPRYLIKTRGQQVTLSCSPISGHRSVSWYQQTPGQGLQFLFEYFSETQRNKGNFPGRFSGRQFSNSRSEMNVSTLELGDSALYLCASSMGLAGGPLFTDTQYFGPGTRLTVL.

This clonotype was detected only a few times. The rearrangement uses TRBV7-9 and TRBJ1-1; no clear D. The V end lost 5 bases, the J end lost 5 bases, and 9 bases lay between the germline ends. The germline V gene has CDR1 SEHNR and CDR2 FQNEAQ (reference sequence). This CDR3 is 12 amino acids long. The CDR3 protein is CASSRTGTEAFF. DNA of the CDR3: TGTGCCAGCAGCCGTACGGGGACTGAAGCTTTCTTT.

The chain has TRBV10-3 and TRBJ2-5, with unresolved D. CDR1 and CDR2 (germline): ENHRY, SYGVKD. The length of the CDR3 is 12 residues. The germline V and J ends were trimmed by 2 bases and 5 bases, with 6 bases remaining between them. The CDR3 region has the DNA TGTGCCATCAGTGAGACGCAGGAGACCCAGTACTTC. It specifies CAISETQETQYF.

The chain joins TRBV12-3 or TRBV12-4 to TRBJ1-2; weak D call: TRBD1 (6 bases). Trimming pared 3 bases from V and 4 bases from J, leaving 12 bases between. The CDR3 contains 14 residues. In DNA, the CDR3 is TGTGCCAGCAGTTTTGGGGGGCTCAGCTATGGCTACACCTTC. It is translated as CASSFGGLSYGYTF.

The V call is TRBV6-6, the J call TRBJ2-7; weak D call: TRBD2 (5 bases). V lost 0 bases and J lost 7, with 13 bases in between. The CDR3 totals 14 residues. Germline V CDR1 and CDR2: MNHNY, SVGAGI (reference sequence). This CDR3 is CASSYSVSGWEQYF. In DNA, the CDR3 is TGTGCCAGCAGTTACTCCGTGTCGGGGTGGGAGCAGTACTTC.

This clonotype has at least ten counts. The chain links TRBV4-2 to TRBJ2-5; D unresolved. Germline lookup yields CDR1 LGHNA and CDR2 YNFKEQ. Trimming shortened V by 0 bases and J by 2 bases, and 4 bases separated the two germline ends. This CDR3 region has 13 residues. The CDR3 sequence: CASSQESQETQYF. CDR3 bases: TGTGCCAGCAGCCAAGAGTCGCAAGAGACCCAGTACTTC.